These 4 T cell receptor beta chains originate from one sample sequenced in a study of CD8+CD57+ T cells in acquired aplastic anemia. It was genomic DNA that served as the template for profiling TCR beta VDJ and CDR3. MiXCR was run by TCRdb on the reads, yielding one entry per CDR3 protein. This sample has 150,000 to 200,000 distinct CDR3 sequences, with about three fifths found just once. The sample was sorted CD4+, CD8+, or CD8+CD57+ T cells (not recorded which) from PBMCs. The origin of the receptors is a human donor with severe aplastic anemia or a healthy control (not recorded which).

This clonotype was seen many times. The DNA for the CDR3 is TGTGCCAGCTCCCGGGGGACGGCTCAGCCCCAGCATTTT. Encoded protein: CASSRGTAQPQHF. The chain combines TRBV9 with TRBJ1-5; a weak D match, TRBD1 (5 bases). The CDR3 is made up of 13 amino acids. In germline, CDR1 is SGDLS, CDR2 YYNGEE. V gave up 7 bases and J gave up 6 bases, with 14 bases separating them.

The V call is TRBV10-3, the J call TRBJ1-1, with no clear D. Trimming removed 4 bases at V and 3 bases at J, with 18 bases between. The germline V gene has CDR1 ENHRY and CDR2 SYGVKD. The CDR3 sequence is 16 residues long. The CDR3 sequence is CAISGWTARFHTEAFF. CDR3 in DNA: TGTGCCATCAGTGGGTGGACGGCCAGATTCCACACTGAAGCTTTCTTT.

The V and J genes are TRBV6-1 and TRBJ2-7, with 9 bases aligning to TRBD1. Trimming took 3 bases from V and 2 from J; bases not matched to a gene: 8. Germline lookup yields CDR1 MNHNS and CDR2 SASEGT. The CDR3 has 16 residues. In nucleotides, the CDR3 is TGTGCCAGCAGTGACGGCCGGGACAGGGTAACCTACGAGCAGTACTTC. It encodes CASSDGRDRVTYEQYF.

This clonotype appeared many times. The chain joins TRBV7-3 to TRBJ2-3; D is possibly TRBD2 (6 bases). Trimming left V 0 bases short and J 3 bases short, with 16 bases between. The CDR3 extends over 17 amino acids. The germline gives CDR1 SGHTA, CDR2 FQGTGA. CDR3 coding DNA: TGTGCCAGCAGCTTAACAGGCGGGAAGTCCGCGACAGATACGCAGTATTTT. It is translated as CASSLTGGKSATDTQYF.